Ten or more counts support the clone carrying this T cell receptor beta chain. The source of the sample is a study of T cells in Graves' hyperthyroidism and ophthalmopathy. Regions amplified from RNA transcripts were the TCR beta CDR3 regions. A set of HTBI primers served as the primers for a first-round RT-PCR of the TCR CDR3. TCRdb re-derived calls from the multiplex PCR reads in MiXCR, one entry per CDR3 protein. The sample gives about 380,000 distinct CDR3 sequences, about 18% of which show up once; over 35% is in the top ten. The sequenced sample consisted of blood. The origin of this receptor is a man in his late teens or twenties with Graves' ophthalmopathy.

CDR3 in DNA: TGTGCCACCAGTGACCCGGACAGGCTCGGTACGCAGTATTTT. This sequence encodes CATSDPDRLGTQYF. V is TRBV24-1 and J is TRBJ2-3; 7 nucleotides align to TRBD1. Unmatched junction bases numbered 8, after V lost 4 bases and J lost 8 bases. The length of the CDR3 is 14 residues. Germline V gene lookup returns CDR1 KGHDR and CDR2 SFDVKD.